This T cell receptor beta chain was observed in a study of cytomegalovirus exposure and HLA in healthy donors. About the study: Early release data held about 92 million unique TCRs from HLA-typed donors. Broader study findings: The records held CMV serostatus as the only immune exposure information. For most TCR sequences rarity was the rule, although some public TCRs occurred in many donors.

The PCR ran on 60 Vbeta and 13 Jbeta primers. Here immunoSEQ multiplex PCR was the method, and the copy in TCRdb shows in-frame clones only, minus some. The table has roughly 120,000 clones, roughly 63% seen once. As to this clone: Its target is unknown.

The CDR3 runs to 15 residues. Germline V CDR1 and CDR2: LGHNA, YNFKEQ. The V gene lost 0 bases and the J gene lost 6 bases, with 12 bases spanning the gap. The chain couples TRBV4-2 to TRBJ1-5; no reliable D call. Specimen: PBMCs. This sequence was found in an older woman in good health and CMV-seropositive. The CDR3 loop reads CASSQEKVSGQPQHF. The CDR3 DNA reads as TGTGCCAGCAGCCAAGAGAAGGTATCAGGTCAGCCCCAGCATTTT.